Listed below are T cell receptor beta chains from one sample, sequenced in a study of beta chain features in type 1 diabetes. Method: immunoSEQ multiplex PCR; TCRdb's copy keeps in-frame clones and lacks some. Of about 280,000 clones listed, about 15% are singletons. The sequenced sample was naive CD4+ T cells from blood. Every receptor here comes from a man aged 18 to 29 with type 1 diabetes. CDR3s include the opening cysteine and the closing phenylalanine or tryptophan. A D gene is named only where the DNA matches it firmly. Not every row has a clone size; where given, it reads once, few, many or a size class.

TRBJ2-1,-,few,TRBV6-4,TGTGCCAGCAGCCCAACGCCGAGTCCTAGCTACAGACATGAGCAGTTCTTC,CASSPTPSPSYRHEQFF
TRBJ1-2,TRBD1,few,TRBV5-1,TGCGCCAGTACCCTAAACAGGGGATCTGGTGGCTACACCTTC,CASTLNRGSGGYTF
TRBJ2-4,-,few,TRBV28,TGTGCCAGCAGTCAAGGGACAATAGCCAAAAACATTCAGTACTTC,CASSQGTIAKNIQYF
TRBJ2-3,-,few,TRBV5-6,TGTGCCAGCAGCTTGCGGGTGGAGGGGACAGATACGCAGTATTTT,CASSLRVEGTDTQYF
TRBJ1-2,-,-,TRBV15,TGTGCCACCGGGAGGGGAAATGGCTACACCTTC,CATGRGNGYTF
TRBJ2-1,TRBD2,few,TRBV4-2,TGTGCCAGCAGCCTAGGACTAGCGGAGTACAATGAGCAGTTCTTC,CASSLGLAEYNEQFF
TRBJ1-2,TRBD1,-,TRBV10-3,TGTGCCATCACTGGACAGGGACTCGGCTACACCTTC,CAITGQGLGYTF
TRBJ2-7,-,few,TRBV5-6,TGTGCCAGCAGCTTGGGAGGGAGGTGGGACTACGAGCAGTACTTC,CASSLGGRWDYEQYF
TRBJ1-1,-,-,TRBV11-2,TGTGCCAGCAGCTCACGGAGCACTGAAGCTTTCTTT,CASSSRSTEAFF
TRBJ2-3,-,few,TRBV28,TGTGCCAGCAGCCCCCAGACAGATACGCAGTATTTT,CASSPQTDTQYF
TRBJ2-7,-,-,TRBV27,TGTGCCAGGACAAGCCCCTCCTACGAGCAGTACTTC,CARTSPSYEQYF
TRBJ1-2,-,-,TRBV5-5,TGTGCCAGCAGCCGAGGGTACTATGGCTACACCTTC,CASSRGYYGYTF